Listed here is a single T cell receptor (beta chain). The antigen is not known. The sample belongs to a study of blood T cells in healthy people across ages. Study-wide points: Diversity was higher, and naive CD4+ cells more numerous, in long-lived donors than in aged donors.

The CDR3 covers 12 residues. V lost 7 bases and J lost 13, with 17 bases in between. Germline V gene sequence: CDR1 MDHEN, CDR2 SYDVKM. Primers used in a second PCR of about 7 to 11 cycles were a sample-barcoded 5' primer and a J-beta primer mix. TCRdb itself ran the 5' RACE reads through MiXCR, one entry per CDR3 protein. The sample records roughly 730,000 distinct CDR3 sequences, roughly 50% being singletons. The material sequenced was blood. The chain couples TRBV28 to TRBJ2-1; a possible D gene is TRBD1 (5 bases). The clonotype was recovered from a man aged 40-50 years in good health. CDR3: CASTWGPGPQFF. Here the CDR3 DNA reads TGTGCCAGCACCTGGGGCCCAGGTCCCCAGTTCTTC. Based on the CDR3 plus reference TRBV28 and TRBJ2-1, the full variable domain is DVKVTQSSRYLVKRTGEKVFLECVQDMDHENMFWYRQDPGLGLRLIYFSYDVKMKEKGDIPEGYSVSREKKERFSLILESASTNQTSMYLCASTWGPGPQFFGPGTRLTVL.